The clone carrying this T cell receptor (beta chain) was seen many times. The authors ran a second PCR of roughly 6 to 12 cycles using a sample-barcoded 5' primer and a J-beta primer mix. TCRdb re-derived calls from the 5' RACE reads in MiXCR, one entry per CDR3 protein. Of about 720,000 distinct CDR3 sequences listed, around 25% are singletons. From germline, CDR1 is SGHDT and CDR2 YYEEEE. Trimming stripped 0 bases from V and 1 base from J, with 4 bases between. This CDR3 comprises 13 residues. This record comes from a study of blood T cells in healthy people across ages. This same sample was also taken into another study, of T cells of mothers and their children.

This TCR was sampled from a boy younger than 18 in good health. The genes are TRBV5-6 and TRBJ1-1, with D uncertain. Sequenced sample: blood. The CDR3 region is CASSLATNTEAFF. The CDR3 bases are TGTGCCAGCAGCTTGGCCACGAACACTGAAGCTTTCTTT. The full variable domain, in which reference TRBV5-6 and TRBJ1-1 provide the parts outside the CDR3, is DAGVTQSPTHLIKTRGQQVTLRCSPKSGHDTVSWYQQALGQGPQFIFQYYEEEERQRGNFPDRFSGHQFPNYSSELNVNALLLGDSALYLCASSLATNTEAFFGQGTRLTVV.